This T cell receptor beta chain originates from a study of siplizumab effects on memory and regulatory T cells. A word on this clone: What it binds is unknown.

CDR1 is SNHLY, CDR2 FYNNEI, per germline. The V end was cut by 3 bases, the J end by 8 bases, with 19 bases between. This CDR3 is 15 amino acids long. Mixed lymphocyte reaction cells underwent about six days of coculture at 37°C. This table comes from immunoSEQ multiplex PCR, and its TCRdb copy is limited to in-frame clones, with some not included. The table has 15,000 to 20,000 clones, 45% to 60% seen once. The sequencing input was CFSE-low (dividing) CD4+ T cells sorted from an allogeneic mixed lymphocyte reaction. The sequence was obtained from a human donor in good health; the cells came from an allogeneic mixed lymphocyte reaction. J is TRBJ1-2 and V is TRBV2, with a tentative D call TRBD1 (6 bases). In nucleotides, the CDR3 is TGTGCCAGCAGTGATGTCGATTGGGGGGCGGGCGGCTACACCTTC. Translated, it gives CASSDVDWGAGGYTF. Full variable domain (remainder filled in from reference TRBV2 and TRBJ1-2): EPEVTQTPSHQVTQMGQEVILRCVPISNHLYFYWYRQILGQKVEFLVSFYNNEISEKSEIFDDQFSVERPDGSNFTLKIRSTKLEDSAMYFCASSDVDWGAGGYTFGSGTRLTVV.